This T cell receptor (beta chain) was identified in a study of blood T cell repertoires in COVID-19. Whole-study context: The United States, Italy and Spain were the sources of the acute and convalescent COVID-19 samples. From T cells, B-cell-depleted T cells, or PBMCs came the material, which was cDNA or gDNA.

Authors' analysis steps: Amplifying reference gene primers gave estimates of nucleated cell counts. Some clones are missing from TCRdb's copy, which holds only in-frame ones; the method was immunoSEQ multiplex PCR. That table supplies the V and J calls and clone size; D and trimming were determined from the DNA. The table records about 170,000 clones, 87% of them present only once. The CDR3 covers 13 residues. The V and J ends lost 2 bases and 8 bases respectively, with 11 bases between them. The V gene's germline CDR1 is SGHRS and CDR2 YFSETQ. V is TRBV5-1 and J is TRBJ2-1; tentative D call: TRBD2 (5 bases). This clonotype originated in a man between 18 and 35 years old with active or convalescent COVID-19. Sequencing was performed on peripheral blood. The CDR3 nucleotides are TGCGCCAGCAGCTTCGGGGAGTTTTATGAGCAGTTCTTC. Translated: CASSFGEFYEQFF. Full variable domain (remainder filled in from reference TRBV5-1 and TRBJ2-1): KAGVTQTPRYLIKTRGQQVTLSCSPISGHRSVSWYQQTPGQGLQFLFEYFSETQRNKGNFPGRFSGRQFSNSRSEMNVSTLELGDSALYLCASSFGEFYEQFFGPGTRLTVL.